These 21 T cell receptor beta chains were all obtained from the same sample, sequenced in a study of blood T cells in healthy people across ages. For the second PCR, which ran for about 6 to 12 cycles, a sample-barcoded 5' primer and a J-beta primer mix were used. TCRdb reprocessed the 5' RACE reads with MiXCR, giving one entry per CDR3 protein. The sample consists of under 2,000,000 distinct CDR3 sequences, roughly 49% of them appearing once. Sequencing input: blood. All receptors come from a woman aged 40 to 50 in good health.

This clonotype occurred a few times. The chain recombines TRBV29-1 with TRBJ2-4; D remains ambiguous. The assigned J gene may be wrong: the sequence end matches TRBJ2-5 better. The length of the CDR3 is 13 residues. Germline assignment: CDR1 SQVTM and CDR2 ANQGSEA. The CDR3 bases are TGCAGCGTTGATAGGGTTAAGGGAGAGACCCAGTACTTC. The encoded protein is CSVDRVKGETQYF.

This sequence joins TRBV5-1 and TRBJ2-1; D ambiguous. This CDR3 has 12 residues. The ends were cut back, 5 bases at V and 8 bases at J, with 11 bases in the middle. CDR1 and CDR2 (germline): SGHRS, YFSETQ. The CDR3 region has the DNA TGCGCCAGCAGACCCGCGTGGGATGAGCAGTTCTTC. It codes for CASRPAWDEQFF.

This chain uses TRBV4-2 with TRBJ1-2; D is undetermined. Germline V lookup: CDR1 LGHNA, CDR2 YNFKEQ. V lost 6 bases and J 3 bases, leaving 8 bases between the germline ends. The CDR3 spans 12 residues. The CDR3 coding sequence is TGTGCCAGCAGAGGCAGCTACTATGGCTACACCTTC. This encodes CASRGSYYGYTF.

V usage is TRBV6-1 and J usage is TRBJ2-5, with D unclear. The length of the CDR3 is 14 residues. V lost 3 bases, J lost 0 bases, and 8 bases lay in between. Germline loops: CDR1 MNHNS, CDR2 SASEGT. CDR3 coding DNA: TGTGCCAGCAGTGAGGCCGGGTACCAAGAGACCCAGTACTTC. Translating it yields CASSEAGYQETQYF.

This sequence joins TRBV25-1 and TRBJ1-5, with no clear D. Germline loops: CDR1 MGHDK, CDR2 SYGVNS. The CDR3 consists of 15 residues. Trimming took 4 bases from V and 3 from J, leaving 13 bases between them. The CDR3, as DNA: TGTGCCAGCAGTGGTCCTGACGGATTCAATCAGCCCCAGCATTTT. Its translation: CASSGPDGFNQPQHF.

This clonotype was found a few times. The chain is built from TRBV20-1 and TRBJ2-3; tentatively, D is TRBD2 (6 bases). CDR1 and CDR2 from the germline V gene are DFQATT and SNEGSKA (reference sequence). This CDR3 region has 15 residues. Trimming removed 6 bases at V and 2 bases at J, with 18 bases between. CDR3 sequence (DNA): TGCAGTGCCCCCGGGATGCGGGGAGACACAGATACGCAGTATTTT. Residues: CSAPGMRGDTDTQYF.

The V and J genes are TRBV4-1 and TRBJ1-2; possibly TRBD1 for D (6 bases). CDR3 length equals 14 residues. CDR1 MGHRA and CDR2 YSYEKL come from the germline V gene. V was clipped by 1 base and J by 5 bases, with 11 bases between them. CDR3 sequence (DNA): TGCGCCAGCAGCCAAGTAGGGGGGGAATATGGCTACACCTTC. This encodes CASSQVGGEYGYTF.

This clonotype was recorded at least ten times. At one boundary the junction diverges from the germline segment, which might be a read error. The chain has TRBV7-2 and TRBJ2-3; the match to TRBD2 covers 8 bases. The CDR3 runs to 15 residues. Germline CDR1 reads SGHTA; CDR2 reads FQGNSA. CDR3 DNA sequence: TGCGCCAGCAGCCGAAGCGGGGGAGGCACAGATACGCAGTATTTT. Encoded protein: CASSRSGGGTDTQYF.

This chain connects TRBV24-1 to TRBJ2-6; 7 bases agree with TRBD1. The CDR3 is 16 residues long. Germline CDR1 and CDR2: KGHDR and SFDVKD. The V segment lost 3 bases and the J segment 6 bases; nucleotides outside the gene matches: 7. CDR3 protein: CATSDPGTVEANVLTF. The CDR3, as DNA: TGTGCCACCAGTGATCCGGGGACAGTTGAGGCCAACGTCCTGACTTTC.

V usage is TRBV20-1 and J usage is TRBJ1-2, with 8 bases identical to TRBD1. The CDR3 totals 16 residues. CDR1 DFQATT and CDR2 SNEGSKA come from the germline V gene (reference sequence). V trimming: 6 bases; J trimming: 0 bases; junction bases outside the gene matches: 12. CDR3: CSAGGSGGIANYGYTF. The CDR3 DNA follows: TGCAGTGCCGGGGGTTCAGGGGGCATAGCTAACTATGGCTACACCTTC.

Of note for this clonotype: Its ends do not fully match the called genes, so a read error is possible. V and J are TRBV7-7 and TRBJ2-7, with D tentatively TRBD1 (6 bases). The CDR3 length is 19 residues. The V gene's germline CDR1 is SSHAT and CDR2 FNYEAQ (reference sequence). As DNA, the CDR3 is TGTGCTAGCAGCTTGGAGGCCGAAAAAAAACGCACAGGGTTCTACGAGCAGTACTTC. This codes for CASSLEAEKKRTGFYEQYF.

V is TRBV20-1 and J is TRBJ2-3; 14 bases fit TRBD2. CDR1 and CDR2 (germline): DFQATT, SNEGSKA (reference sequence). The CDR3 length is 14 residues. The V segment lost 8 bases and the J segment 3 bases; nucleotides outside the gene matches: 4. The CDR3 nucleotides are TGCAGTACCCGACTAGCGGGGGGGACAGATACGCAGTATTTT. Translated, it gives CSTRLAGGTDTQYF.

This clonotype was counted between two and nine times. The chain carries TRBV20-1 and TRBJ2-7, with D possibly being TRBD2 (7 bases). Trimming took 2 bases from V and 3 from J, leaving 14 bases between them. The CDR3 runs 14 residues. Germline values: CDR1 DFQATT, CDR2 SNEGSKA (reference sequence). The CDR3 bases are TGCAGTGCTAGATCGGGGGGCCAAGGCTACGAGCAGTACTTC. Protein sequence: CSARSGGQGYEQYF.

This clonotype was picked up a small number of times. This chain connects TRBV20-1 to TRBJ1-2; 8 nucleotides line up with TRBD1. The CDR3 consists of 13 residues. J gave up 3 bases and V 7 bases, and 7 bases lay outside the gene matches. Germline values: CDR1 DFQATT, CDR2 SNEGSKA (reference sequence). CDR3 coding DNA: TGCAGTGGAGGACAGGGCGAAGACTATGGCTACACCTTC. Its protein is CSGGQGEDYGYTF.

This chain uses TRBV7-2 with TRBJ1-2; TRBD1 might be the D (5 bases). CDR3 size: 15 residues. Trimming pared 5 bases from V and 7 bases from J, leaving 20 bases between. Germline-derived CDR1 and CDR2 are SGHTA and FQGNSA. CDR3: CASSPRIEPGGGYTF. The CDR3 nucleotides are TGTGCCAGCAGCCCACGGATCGAACCCGGGGGTGGCTACACCTTC.

The chain combines TRBV20-1 with TRBJ2-5, with 7 bases that match TRBD1. The CDR3 sequence is 14 residues long. The germline gives CDR1 DFQATT, CDR2 SNEGSKA (reference sequence). Trimming removed 5 bases from V and 2 bases from J; junction bases left unmatched: 8. CDR3 DNA: TGCAGTGCTGGGACAGTTATCTTTCAAGAGACCCAGTACTTC. This codes for CSAGTVIFQETQYF.

This clonotype was detected only a few times. The chain joins TRBV5-1 to TRBJ2-1; 12 nucleotides agree with TRBD1. Germline V CDR1 and CDR2: SGHRS, YFSETQ. This CDR3 contains 14 residues. V lost 0 bases to trimming and J lost 9 bases; unmatched junction nucleotides: 1. The CDR3 region has the DNA TGCGCCAGCAGCTTGGGGGACAGGGGGCTTGAGCAGTTCTTC. Its protein product is CASSLGDRGLEQFF.

The chain has TRBV7-2 and TRBJ2-2; tentative D call: TRBD1 (6 bases). This CDR3 has 16 amino acids. Germline CDR1 and CDR2: SGHTA and FQGNSA. V was pared by 2 bases and J by 5 bases, with 15 bases between. The CDR3 bases are TGTGCCAGCAGCTTATCATCAGGGGCCGTGACCGGGGAGCTGTTTTTT. This gives the protein CASSLSSGAVTGELFF.

The chain is built from TRBV7-2 and TRBJ2-4; perhaps TRBD1 as D (5 bases). The CDR3 runs 12 residues. Germline V gives CDR1 SGHTA, CDR2 FQGNSA. Trimming took 5 bases from V and 11 from J, leaving 13 bases between them. The CDR3 spells CASSPLTVVQYF. Written as DNA, the CDR3 is TGTGCCAGCAGCCCCTTGACAGTCGTTCAGTACTTC.

The chain uses TRBV7-2 and TRBJ2-7, with 12 bases matching TRBD2. Germline V CDR1 and CDR2: SGHTA, FQGNSA. CDR3 length equals 19 residues. The J segment lost 4 bases and the V segment lost 5 bases, leaving 18 bases of the junction unmatched. The CDR3 DNA follows: TGTGCCAGCAGCCCCTACCGCGGACTAGCGGGGCCCTCTAAGTACGAGCAGTACTTC. Translation gives CASSPYRGLAGPSKYEQYF.

This clonotype was observed a handful of times. This chain links TRBV2 with TRBJ2-7; weak D call: TRBD1 (6 bases). CDR3 size: 15 residues. CDR1 is SNHLY and CDR2 is FYNNEI in the germline V gene. Deletions cut 5 bases from V and 3 bases from J, with 17 bases between. DNA for the CDR3: TGTGCCAGCAGTCGCCCCGAACAGGGTTTCTACGAGCAGTACTTC. Amino acids: CASSRPEQGFYEQYF.